These 20 T cell receptor beta chains were all obtained from the same sample, sequenced in a study of blood T cells in healthy people across ages. Sample-barcoded 5' priming and a J-beta primer mix drove a second PCR of roughly 6 to 12 cycles. TCRdb used MiXCR to reprocess the 5' RACE reads, holding one entry per CDR3 protein. This sample has 750,000 to 950,000 distinct CDR3 sequences; about 53% occur once, and the top ten carry approximately 40%. The sample taken for sequencing was blood. The receptors here all came from an elderly man in good health.

This clonotype was counted a few times. The chain carries TRBV10-3 and TRBJ2-2; 12 positions match TRBD2. V was clipped by 6 bases and J by 5 bases; unmatched bases: 7. Germline lookup yields CDR1 ENHRY and CDR2 SYGVKD. The CDR3 has 16 amino acids. CDR3 sequence: CAIRFTSGRKTGELFF. The CDR3 DNA reads TGTGCCATCAGGTTTACTAGCGGGAGGAAGACCGGGGAGCTGTTTTTT.

The chain carries TRBV30 and TRBJ1-4; a weak D match, TRBD1 (6 bases). The germline V and J ends were trimmed by 3 bases and 6 bases, with 14 bases remaining between them. The length of the CDR3 is 14 residues. Germline CDR1 GTSNPN, CDR2 SVGIG (reference sequence). In DNA, the CDR3 is TGTGCCTGGAGCCCAACAGGGATTTATGAAAAACTGTTTTTT. This sequence encodes CAWSPTGIYEKLFF.

V and J are TRBV28 and TRBJ2-1; D not resolved. Germline values: CDR1 MDHEN, CDR2 SYDVKM. V lost 5 bases and J lost 6, with 11 bases in between. There are 13 residues in the CDR3. The CDR3 region is CASSVTNPNEQFF. CDR3 sequence (DNA): TGTGCCAGCAGTGTGACGAATCCCAATGAGCAGTTCTTC.

The chain has TRBV7-6 and TRBJ2-5; 7 positions match TRBD1. With the DNA end fitting TRBJ2-7 better, the J assignment may be wrong. Germline V gene sequence: CDR1 SGHVS, CDR2 FNYEAQ. This CDR3 contains 14 residues. The CDR3 sequence: CASSSYRGHYEQYF. For the CDR3, the DNA is TGTGCCAGCAGCTCTTACAGGGGACACTACGAGCAGTACTTC.

The chain couples TRBV2 to TRBJ1-6, with D unresolved. Trimming cost V 4 bases and J 5 bases, with 6 bases left between them. The CDR3 totals 13 residues. The germline V gene has CDR1 SNHLY and CDR2 FYNNEI. The CDR3 protein is CASSVGDNSPLHF. The DNA for the CDR3 is TGTGCCAGCAGTGTTGGGGATAATTCACCCCTCCACTTT.

The V and J genes are TRBV6-5 and TRBJ2-5, with a possible D match to TRBD2 (6 bases). Between the trimmed V and J ends, which lost 5 bases and 1 base, there was a span of 11 bases. In germline, CDR1 is MNHEY, CDR2 SVGAGI. The CDR3 totals 14 residues. The CDR3 DNA sequence: TGTGCCAGCAGTGACAGTAGCGGCCAAGAGACCCAGTACTTC. Its translation: CASSDSSGQETQYF.

V usage is TRBV16 and J usage is TRBJ1-2; D gene ambiguous. The CDR3 runs 15 residues. The V end lost 0 bases, the J end lost 4 bases, and 12 bases lay between the germline ends. CDR1 is KGHSY and CDR2 is FQNENV in the germline V gene. The CDR3 DNA sequence: TGTGCCAGCAGCCAATCAGTTGAGGGTAGCTATGGCTACACCTTC. This encodes CASSQSVEGSYGYTF.

The chain uses TRBV4-1 and TRBJ2-1; 9 positions agree with TRBD2. The DNA end is more similar to TRBJ2-7, so the J call may be wrong. CDR1 is MGHRA, CDR2 YSYEKL, per germline. The CDR3 loop spans 15 amino acids. CDR3 DNA: TGCGCCAGCGCGGAGCGGGCTAGCGGGGCATGGGAGCAGTACTTC. This sequence encodes CASAERASGAWEQYF.

The CDR3 sequence: CSATPGQSSYEQYF. DNA of the CDR3: TGCAGTGCTACCCCGGGACAGAGCTCCTACGAGCAGTACTTC. The chain combines TRBV20-1 with TRBJ2-7; 7 bases agree with TRBD1. V shed 4 bases and J 0 bases; nucleotides not matched to a gene: 6. The CDR3 runs 14 residues. Germline lookup yields CDR1 DFQATT and CDR2 SNEGSKA (reference sequence).

This rearrangement joins TRBV25-1 to TRBJ1-6; 8 bases fit TRBD1. Trimming cost V 2 bases and J 9 bases; bases outside gene matches: 6. The germline V gene encodes CDR1 MGHDK and CDR2 SYGVNS. The CDR3 has 15 amino acids. CDR3 sequence reads: CASSEGQGMGSPLHF. The DNA for the CDR3 is TGTGCCAGCAGTGAAGGACAGGGTATGGGTTCACCCCTCCACTTT.

This clonotype was seen more than once but under ten times. The chain couples TRBV20-1 to TRBJ2-7, with a weak D call TRBD1 (7 bases). The CDR3 runs to 14 residues. From germline, CDR1 is DFQATT and CDR2 SNEGSKA (reference sequence). With 3 bases removed from V and 4 bases from J, the gap between germline ends came to 16 bases. CDR3 loop: CSASAEGAGYEQYF. The CDR3 coding sequence is TGCAGTGCTAGTGCAGAGGGGGCGGGGTACGAGCAGTACTTC.

This sequence joins TRBV6-2 or TRBV6-3 and TRBJ1-2, with D uncertain. The CDR3 has 12 amino acids. The germline V gene encodes CDR1 MNHEY and CDR2 SVGEGT. Between the trimmed V and J ends, which lost 5 bases and 8 bases, there was a span of 12 bases. CDR3 in amino acids: CASSPRLTGYTF. The CDR3, as DNA: TGTGCCAGCAGTCCCCGGCTTACGGGCTACACCTTC.

This chain uses TRBV6-6 with TRBJ2-7, with 10 bases matching TRBD1. Germline CDR1 reads MNHNY; CDR2 reads SVGAGI (reference sequence). The CDR3 spans 14 residues. V shed 6 bases, J shed 4 bases, and the junction held 6 bases outside the gene matches. CDR3 residues: CASSPLDRGYEQYF. The CDR3 DNA reads as TGTGCCAGCAGCCCGTTGGACAGGGGGTACGAGCAGTACTTC.

In its sample, this clonotype was seen a few times. The DNA of the CDR3 is TGTGCCAGCAGTTTAGCGGGAGCAAGGGGAGACGAGCAGTACTTC. This codes for CASSLAGARGDEQYF. V and J are TRBV27 and TRBJ2-7; 7 bases are shared with TRBD2. Trimming at V came to 2 bases and at J to 5 bases, leaving 9 bases not matched to a gene. Germline values: CDR1 MNHEY, CDR2 SMNVEV (reference sequence). This CDR3 contains 15 residues.

In this sample, this clonotype turned up a few times. The V call is TRBV7-7, the J call TRBJ2-7; D unresolved. The J call is uncertain, as TRBJ2-5 better fits the DNA end. Germline-derived CDR1 and CDR2 are SSHAT and FNYEAQ (reference sequence). This CDR3 is built from 13 residues. The CDR3 region is CASSPRTQETQYF. CDR3 DNA sequence: TGTGCCAGCAGCCCCCGGACCCAAGAGACCCAGTACTTC.

The chain is built from TRBV9 and TRBJ2-3, with 9 bases aligning to TRBD2. V shed 7 bases, J shed 6 bases, and the junction held 15 bases outside the gene matches. CDR1 and CDR2 from the germline V gene are SGDLS and YYNGEE. This CDR3 region has 16 residues. The CDR3 here is CASPPPASGKVDTQYF. The DNA of the CDR3 is TGTGCCAGCCCCCCCCCCGCTAGCGGGAAGGTCGATACGCAGTATTTT.

In DNA form, the CDR3 reads TGCAGTGCGGAGCCGGGACAGGGGAACACCGGGGAGCTGTTTTTT. It specifies CSAEPGQGNTGELFF. V is TRBV20-1 and J is TRBJ2-2, with TRBD1 identical over 9 bases. The J segment lost 1 base and the V segment lost 6 bases, leaving 6 bases of the junction unmatched. The germline gives CDR1 DFQATT, CDR2 SNEGSKA (reference sequence). This CDR3 is 15 amino acids long.

In this sample, this clonotype turned up a few times. The genes are TRBV24-1 and TRBJ2-1, with a weak D call TRBD1 (5 bases). The CDR3 consists of 16 residues. Trimming removed 4 bases from V and 0 bases from J, with 12 bases in between. Per germline, CDR1 KGHDR and CDR2 SFDVKD. The CDR3 coding sequence is TGTGCCACCAGTGAACTCGACAGAGCCTCCTACAATGAGCAGTTCTTC. It specifies CATSELDRASYNEQFF.

This clonotype showed up just a few times. The chain couples TRBV9 to TRBJ2-1, with 7 bases aligning to TRBD2. V shed 4 bases, J shed 3 bases, and the junction held 10 bases outside the gene matches. The CDR3 is made up of 16 amino acids. CDR1 SGDLS and CDR2 YYNGEE come from the germline V gene. The CDR3 here is CASSPPTSRNYNEQFF. The CDR3 DNA reads TGTGCCAGCAGCCCCCCGACTAGCAGGAACTACAATGAGCAGTTCTTC. The whole variable domain, filled in from reference TRBV9 and TRBJ2-1, reads DSGVTQTPKHLITATGQRVTLRCSPRSGDLSVYWYQQSLDQGLQFLIQYYNGEERAKGNILERFSAQQFPDLHSELNLSSLELGDSALYFCASSPPTSRNYNEQFFGPGTRLTVL.

This clonotype appeared a few times. This chain links TRBV9 with TRBJ2-5; D is ambiguous. V shed 4 bases and J shed 5 bases, with 15 bases lying between them. CDR3 length: 14 amino acids. Looked up from germline, CDR1 is SGDLS and CDR2 is YYNGEE. The CDR3 DNA is TGTGCCAGCAGCCCAGAGATGGTAGGGGAGACCCAGTACTTC. It encodes CASSPEMVGETQYF.